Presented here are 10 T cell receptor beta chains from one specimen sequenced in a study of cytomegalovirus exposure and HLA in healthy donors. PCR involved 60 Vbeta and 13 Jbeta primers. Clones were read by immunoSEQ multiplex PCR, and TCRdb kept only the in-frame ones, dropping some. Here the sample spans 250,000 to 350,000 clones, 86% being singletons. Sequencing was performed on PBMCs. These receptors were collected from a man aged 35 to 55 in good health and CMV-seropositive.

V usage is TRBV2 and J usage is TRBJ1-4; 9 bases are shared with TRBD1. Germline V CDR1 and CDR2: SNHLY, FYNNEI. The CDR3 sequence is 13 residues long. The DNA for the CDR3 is TGTTCGACCACAGGGGGCGCGAGTGAAAAACTGTTTTTT. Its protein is CSTTGGASEKLFF.

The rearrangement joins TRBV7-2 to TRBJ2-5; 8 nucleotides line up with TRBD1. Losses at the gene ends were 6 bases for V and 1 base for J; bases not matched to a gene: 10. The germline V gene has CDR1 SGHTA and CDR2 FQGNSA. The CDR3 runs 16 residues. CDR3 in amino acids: CASRLGGTGRQETQYF. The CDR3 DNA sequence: TGTGCCAGCAGGCTAGGGGGGACAGGCCGCCAAGAGACCCAGTACTTC.

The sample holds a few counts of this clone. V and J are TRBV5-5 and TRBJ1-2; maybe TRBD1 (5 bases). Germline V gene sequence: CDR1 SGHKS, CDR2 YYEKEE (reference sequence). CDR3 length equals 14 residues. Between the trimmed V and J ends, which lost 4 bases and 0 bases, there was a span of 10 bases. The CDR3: CASSAGRTNYGYTF. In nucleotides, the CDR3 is TGTGCCAGCAGCGCGGGACGGACTAACTATGGCTACACCTTC.

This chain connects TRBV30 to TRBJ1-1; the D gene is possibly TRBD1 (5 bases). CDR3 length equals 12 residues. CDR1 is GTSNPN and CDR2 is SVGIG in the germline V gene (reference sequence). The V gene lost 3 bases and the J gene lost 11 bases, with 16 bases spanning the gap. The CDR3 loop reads CAWRSGERRAFF. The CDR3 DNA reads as TGTGCCTGGAGGTCGGGGGAAAGGCGGGCTTTCTTT.

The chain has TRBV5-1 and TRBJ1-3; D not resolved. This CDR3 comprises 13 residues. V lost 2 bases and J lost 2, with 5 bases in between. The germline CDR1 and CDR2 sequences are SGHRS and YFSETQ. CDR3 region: CASSLITGNTIYF. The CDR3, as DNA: TGCGCCAGCAGCTTAATTACTGGAAACACCATATATTTT.

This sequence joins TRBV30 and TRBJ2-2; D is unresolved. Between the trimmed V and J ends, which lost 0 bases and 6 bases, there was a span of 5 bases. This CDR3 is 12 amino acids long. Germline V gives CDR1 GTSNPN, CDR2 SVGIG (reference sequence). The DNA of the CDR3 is TGTGCCTGGAGTGTATCTGCCGGGGAGCTGTTTTTT. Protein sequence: CAWSVSAGELFF.

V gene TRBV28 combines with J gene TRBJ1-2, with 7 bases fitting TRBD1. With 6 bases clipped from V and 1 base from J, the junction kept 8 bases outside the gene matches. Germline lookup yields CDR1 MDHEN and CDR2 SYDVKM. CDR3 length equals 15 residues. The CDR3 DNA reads TGTGCCAGCAGCAAAAGGACAGGCTATAACTATGGCTACACCTTC. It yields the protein CASSKRTGYNYGYTF.

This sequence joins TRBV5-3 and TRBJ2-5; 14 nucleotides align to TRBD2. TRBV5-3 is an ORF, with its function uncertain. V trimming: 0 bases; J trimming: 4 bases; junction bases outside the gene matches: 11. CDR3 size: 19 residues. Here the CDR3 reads CARSLVGRTSGRSGETQYF. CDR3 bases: TGTGCCAGAAGCTTGGTGGGTAGGACTAGCGGGAGGTCAGGAGAGACCCAGTACTTC.

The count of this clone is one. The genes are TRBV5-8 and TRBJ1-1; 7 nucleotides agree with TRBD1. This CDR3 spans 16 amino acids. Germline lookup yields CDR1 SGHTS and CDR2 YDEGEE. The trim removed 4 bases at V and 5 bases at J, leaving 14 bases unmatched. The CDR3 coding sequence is TGTGCCAGCAGCATACGACAGGGTTGGGCGGGAACTGAAGCTTTCTTT. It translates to CASSIRQGWAGTEAFF.

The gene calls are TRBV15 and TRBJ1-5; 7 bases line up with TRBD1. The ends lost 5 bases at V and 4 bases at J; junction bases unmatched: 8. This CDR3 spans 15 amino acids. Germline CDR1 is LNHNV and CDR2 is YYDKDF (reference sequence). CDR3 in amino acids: CATSRGTVENQPQHF. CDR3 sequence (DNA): TGTGCCACCAGCCGAGGGACAGTTGAAAATCAGCCCCAGCATTTT.